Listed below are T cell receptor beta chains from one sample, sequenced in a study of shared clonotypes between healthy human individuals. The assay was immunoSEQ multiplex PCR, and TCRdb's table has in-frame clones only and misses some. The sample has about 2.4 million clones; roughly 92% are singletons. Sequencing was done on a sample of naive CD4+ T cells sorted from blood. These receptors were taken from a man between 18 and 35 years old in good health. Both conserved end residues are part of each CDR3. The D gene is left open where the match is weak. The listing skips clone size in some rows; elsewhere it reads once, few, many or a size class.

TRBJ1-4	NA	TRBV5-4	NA	CASSSQGLGEKLFF	TGTGCCAGCAGCTCTCAGGGGTTGGGGGAAAAACTGTTTTTT
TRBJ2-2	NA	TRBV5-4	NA	CASKGGANNGELFF	TGTGCCAGCAAGGGGGGCGCTAATAACGGGGAGCTGTTTTTT
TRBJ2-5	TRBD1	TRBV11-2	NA	CASSQDRGQETQYF	TGTGCCAGCAGCCAGGACAGGGGGCAAGAGACCCAGTACTTC
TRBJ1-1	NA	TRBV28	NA	CASSLGGGVTEAFF	TGTGCCAGCAGCCTAGGAGGTGGTGTGACTGAAGCTTTCTTT
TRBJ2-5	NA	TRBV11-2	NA	CASSLGEAETQYF	TGTGCCAGCAGCTTAGGGGAGGCCGAGACCCAGTACTTC
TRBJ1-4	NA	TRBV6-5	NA	CASSQWAGNEKLFF	TGTGCCAGCAGCCAGTGGGCCGGTAATGAAAAACTGTTTTTT
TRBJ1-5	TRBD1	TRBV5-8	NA	CASSLGQGLGSNQPQHF	TGTGCCAGCAGCCTAGGACAGGGGTTGGGCAGCAATCAGCCCCAGCATTTT
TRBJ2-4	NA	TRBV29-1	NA	CSVATGAREGIQYF	TGCAGCGTCGCAACAGGGGCCCGGGAGGGCATTCAGTACTTC
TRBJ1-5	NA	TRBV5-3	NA	CASSLNREGQPQHF	TGTGCCAGCAGCCTTAACAGGGAGGGGCAGCCCCAGCATTTT
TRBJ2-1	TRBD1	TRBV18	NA	CASSPTAGGGYNEQFF	TGTGCCAGCTCACCAACGGCAGGGGGCGGTTACAATGAGCAGTTCTTC
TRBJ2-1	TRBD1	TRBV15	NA	CATSRGGTGGGGNEQFF	TGTGCCACCAGCAGAGGCGGGACAGGGGGTGGCGGGAATGAGCAGTTCTTC
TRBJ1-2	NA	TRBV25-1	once	CASSEGGRVNGYTF	TGTGCCAGCAGTGAAGGCGGGAGGGTTAATGGCTACACCTTC
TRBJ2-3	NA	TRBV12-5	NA	CASGLFATDTQYF	TGTGCTAGTGGTTTGTTCGCCACAGATACGCAGTATTTT
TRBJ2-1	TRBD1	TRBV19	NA	CASSPIQGTGGKNEQFF	TGTGCCAGTAGCCCTATCCAAGGGACAGGGGGGAAAAATGAGCAGTTCTTC
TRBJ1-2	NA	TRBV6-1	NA	CASSLGWAMWGYTF	TGTGCCAGCAGTCTTGGGTGGGCCATGTGGGGCTACACCTTC
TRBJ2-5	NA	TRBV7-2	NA	CASSLHQGETQYF	TGTGCCAGCAGCCTCCACCAGGGAGAGACCCAGTACTTC
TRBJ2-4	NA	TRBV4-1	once	CASSPSPGPKFRQYF	TGCGCCAGCAGCCCCAGCCCGGGACCGAAATTCCGTCAGTACTTC
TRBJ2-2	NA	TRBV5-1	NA	CASNAANTGELFF	TGCGCCAGCAATGCGGCGAACACCGGGGAGCTGTTTTTT
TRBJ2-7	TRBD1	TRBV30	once	CAGGGQGWKQYF	TGTGCCGGGGGGGGACAGGGTTGGAAGCAGTACTTC
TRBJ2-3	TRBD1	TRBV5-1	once	CASSPRTGVPDTQYF	TGCGCCAGCAGCCCCAGGACAGGGGTACCAGATACGCAGTATTTT
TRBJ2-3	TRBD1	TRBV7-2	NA	CASSLTGTGVIDTQYF	TGTGCCAGCAGCTTAACCGGGACAGGGGTGATAGATACGCAGTATTTT
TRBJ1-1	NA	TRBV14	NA	CASSRTVNTEAFF	TGTGCCAGCAGTCGGACAGTTAACACTGAAGCTTTCTTT
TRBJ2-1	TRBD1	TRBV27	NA	CASSFLPDDVTGVRNEQFF	TGTGCCAGCAGTTTTCTCCCCGACGACGTCACAGGGGTACGCAATGAGCAGTTCTTC
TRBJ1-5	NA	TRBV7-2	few	CASSLRSNQPQHF	TGTGCCAGCAGCCTACGGAGCAATCAGCCCCAGCATTTT
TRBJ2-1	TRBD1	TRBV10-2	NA	CASSESTGGLSNEQFF	TGCGCCAGCAGTGAGTCGACAGGGGGCCTCTCCAATGAGCAGTTCTTC
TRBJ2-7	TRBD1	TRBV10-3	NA	CAISESETGANEQYF	TGTGCCATCAGTGAGTCAGAGACAGGGGCCAACGAGCAGTACTTC
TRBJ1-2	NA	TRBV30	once	CAWSEGNYGYTF	TGTGCCTGGAGTGAGGGGAACTATGGCTACACCTTC
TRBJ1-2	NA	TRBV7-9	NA	CASSRPGLTGYTF	TGTGCCAGCAGCCGACCGGGACTTACTGGCTACACCTTC
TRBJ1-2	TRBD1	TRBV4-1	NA	CASSQKGATGFDGYTF	TGCGCCAGCAGCCAAAAGGGGGCGACAGGGTTTGATGGCTACACCTTC
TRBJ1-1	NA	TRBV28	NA	CASSPLVDGNTEAFF	TGTGCCAGCAGTCCCCTGGTGGACGGGAACACTGAAGCTTTCTTT
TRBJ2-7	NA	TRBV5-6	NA	CASSLARRGRREEQYF	TGTGCCAGCAGCTTGGCCCGACGTGGACGGAGAGAAGAGCAGTACTTC
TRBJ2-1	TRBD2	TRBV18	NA	CASSPGGGGYNEQFF	TGTGCCAGCTCACCGGGCGGGGGGGGCTACAATGAGCAGTTCTTC
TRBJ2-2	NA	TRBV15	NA	CATSRDMGGGGELFF	TGTGCCACCAGCAGAGATATGGGGGGAGGCGGGGAGCTGTTTTTT
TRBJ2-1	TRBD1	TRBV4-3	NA	CASSQEGQGFNEQFF	TGCGCCAGCAGCCAAGAGGGACAGGGGTTCAATGAGCAGTTCTTC
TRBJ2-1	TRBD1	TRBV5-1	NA	CASSLAHPGQGASEQFF	TGCGCCAGCAGCTTGGCCCACCCGGGACAGGGGGCAAGTGAGCAGTTCTTC
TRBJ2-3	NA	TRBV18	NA	CASSPLSTEDTQYF	TGTGCCAGCTCACCGCTTTCGACAGAGGATACGCAGTATTTT
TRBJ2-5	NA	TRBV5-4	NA	CASRRQGLETQYF	TGTGCCAGCCGCCGGCAGGGTTTAGAGACCCAGTACTTC
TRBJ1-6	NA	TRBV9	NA	CASSVEVRENSPLHF	TGTGCCAGCAGCGTAGAGGTCAGGGAAAATTCACCCCTCCACTTT